One and the same sample provided the 4 T cell receptor beta chains below, sequenced in a study of Graves' ophthalmopathy and Graves' hyperthyroidism. The authors amplified TCR beta CDR3 regions from RNA transcripts. First-round RT-PCR used HTBI primers; second-round multiplex PCR followed. TCRdb passed the multiplex PCR reads through MiXCR, listing each CDR3 protein once. The sample lists 350,000 to 450,000 distinct CDR3 sequences; under 25% were seen once. Source material: peripheral blood. The receptor set was obtained from a woman aged 18 to 35 with stable Graves' hyperthyroidism.

In its sample, this clonotype was seen many times. The chain carries TRBV12-3 or TRBV12-4 and TRBJ2-2, with unresolved D. The CDR3 totals 14 residues. Trimming shortened V by 7 bases and J by 7 bases, and 16 bases separated the two germline ends. The CDR3 DNA sequence: TGTGCCAGCACCCTACGGTTACAGAGCGGGGAGCTGTTTTTT. Encoded protein: CASTLRLQSGELFF.

In its sample, this clonotype was seen many times. V gene TRBV20-1 combines with J gene TRBJ1-6; TRBD1 matches at 9 bases. V was pared by 0 bases and J by 8 bases, with 2 bases of the junction left unmatched. The germline gives CDR1 DFQATT, CDR2 SNEGSKA (reference sequence). The CDR3 has 14 residues. The CDR3 region is CSAREDRGYSPLHF. The CDR3, as DNA: TGCAGTGCTAGAGAGGACAGGGGTTATTCACCCCTCCACTTT.

This clonotype was seen a single time. This chain uses TRBV12-3 or TRBV12-4 with TRBJ1-3; possible D gene TRBD1, 5 bases. Trimming stripped 6 bases from V and 4 bases from J, with 19 bases between. The CDR3 is 16 residues long. The CDR3 bases are TGTGCCAGCAGGTCGGGACGCATGACGAAAGGAAACACCATATATTTT. It specifies CASRSGRMTKGNTIYF.

This clonotype appeared a few times. The V gene is TRBV30, the J gene TRBJ1-5; D uncertain. Per the germline V gene, CDR1 is GTSNPN and CDR2 is SVGIG (reference sequence). This CDR3 has 13 amino acids. V shed 1 base and J shed 3 bases, with 7 bases lying between them. Written as DNA, the CDR3 is TGTGCCTGGAGTGGCCAATTCAATCAGCCCCAGCATTTT. It is translated as CAWSGQFNQPQHF.